This T cell receptor beta chain was profiled in a study of T cell repertoires in cytomegalovirus infection. Study in general: A matching HLA type, together with CMV infection, was signaled by public TCR beta signatures.

A word on this clonotype: Antigen specificity is unknown.

Study-wide points: CMV carriers having the relevant HLA were flagged by cumulative public TCR beta family frequency. Within the response measured ex vivo, HLA-C-restricted CMV-specific TCR beta clonotypes were dominant.

After removal of 2 bases from V and 0 bases from J, the junction contained 9 bases not matched to a gene. The CDR3 is made up of 17 amino acids. Per the germline V gene, CDR1 is DFQATT and CDR2 is SNEGSKA (reference sequence). One entry per CDR3 protein results from TCRdb running MiXCR on the reads. Among fewer than 550,000 distinct CDR3 sequences listed, about 17% were seen once. This TCR was sampled from a human donor in good health (CMV status not recorded). Some clones in this sample may be carry-over from other donors' samples. The V and J genes are TRBV20-1 and TRBJ2-1; 8 bases agree with TRBD2. What was sequenced was CD8+ T cells from PBMCs. CDR3 in DNA: TGCAGTGCTAGACTAGCGGGTACCCAGAGCTCCTACAATGAGCAGTTCTTC. It is translated as CSARLAGTQSSYNEQFF.